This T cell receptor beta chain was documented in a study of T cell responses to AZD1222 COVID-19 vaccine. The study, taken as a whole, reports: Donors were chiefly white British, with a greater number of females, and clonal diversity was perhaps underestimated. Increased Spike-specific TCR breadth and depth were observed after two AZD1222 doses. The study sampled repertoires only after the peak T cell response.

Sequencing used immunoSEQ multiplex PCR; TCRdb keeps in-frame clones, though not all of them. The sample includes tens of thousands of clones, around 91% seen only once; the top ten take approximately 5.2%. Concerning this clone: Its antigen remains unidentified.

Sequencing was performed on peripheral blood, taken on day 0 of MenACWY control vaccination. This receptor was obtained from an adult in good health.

This chain's CDR3 is CASSPLAGEKLFF. The CDR3 nucleotides read TGTGCCAGCAGCCCGCTGGCGGGTGAAAAACTGTTTTTT. The chain links TRBV6-5 to TRBJ1-4; D is unresolved. Trimming removed 6 bases at V and 7 bases at J, with 12 bases between. This CDR3 is 13 amino acids long. Germline loops: CDR1 MNHEY, CDR2 SVGAGI.